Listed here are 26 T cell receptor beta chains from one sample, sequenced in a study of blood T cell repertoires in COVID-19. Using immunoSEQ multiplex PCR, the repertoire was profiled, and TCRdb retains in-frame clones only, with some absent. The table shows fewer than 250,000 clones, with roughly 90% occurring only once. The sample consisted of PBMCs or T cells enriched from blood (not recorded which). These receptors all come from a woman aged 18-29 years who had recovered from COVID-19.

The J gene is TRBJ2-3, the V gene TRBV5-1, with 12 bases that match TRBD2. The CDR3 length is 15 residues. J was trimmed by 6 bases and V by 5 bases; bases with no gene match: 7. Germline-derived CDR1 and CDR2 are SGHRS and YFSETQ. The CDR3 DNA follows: TGCGCCAGCAGTCGGACTAGCGGGGTTGGGGATACGCAGTATTTT. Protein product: CASSRTSGVGDTQYF. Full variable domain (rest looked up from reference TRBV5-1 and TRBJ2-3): KAGVTQTPRYLIKTRGQQVTLSCSPISGHRSVSWYQQTPGQGLQFLFEYFSETQRNKGNFPGRFSGRQFSNSRSEMNVSTLELGDSALYLCASSRTSGVGDTQYFGPGTRLTVL.

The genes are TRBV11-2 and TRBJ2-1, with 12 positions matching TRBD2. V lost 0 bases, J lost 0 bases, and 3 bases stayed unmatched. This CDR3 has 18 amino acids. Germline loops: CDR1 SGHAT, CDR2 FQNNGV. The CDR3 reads CASSLELAGGSSYNEQFF. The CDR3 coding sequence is TGTGCCAGCAGCTTAGAACTAGCGGGGGGCAGCTCCTACAATGAGCAGTTCTTC.

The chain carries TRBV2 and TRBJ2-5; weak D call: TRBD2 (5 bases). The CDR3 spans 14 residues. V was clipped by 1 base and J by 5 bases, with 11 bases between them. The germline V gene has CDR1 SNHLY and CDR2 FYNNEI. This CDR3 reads CASSEGSRGETQYF. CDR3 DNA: TGTGCCAGCAGTGAAGGAAGTCGGGGTGAGACCCAGTACTTC. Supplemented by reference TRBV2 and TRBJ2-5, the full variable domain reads EPEVTQTPSHQVTQMGQEVILRCVPISNHLYFYWYRQILGQKVEFLVSFYNNEISEKSEIFDDQFSVERPDGSNFTLKIRSTKLEDSAMYFCASSEGSRGETQYFGPGTRLLVL.

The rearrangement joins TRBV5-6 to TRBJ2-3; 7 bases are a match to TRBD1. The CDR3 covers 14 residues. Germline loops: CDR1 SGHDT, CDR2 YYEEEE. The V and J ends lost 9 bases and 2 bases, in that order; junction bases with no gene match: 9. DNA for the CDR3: TGTGCCACCCGGACAGGATGGAACACAGATACGCAGTATTTT. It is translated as CATRTGWNTDTQYF.

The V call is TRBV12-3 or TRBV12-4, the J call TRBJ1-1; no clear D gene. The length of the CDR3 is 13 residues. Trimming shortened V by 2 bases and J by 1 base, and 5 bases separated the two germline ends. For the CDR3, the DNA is TGTGCCAGCAGTTTACAGGAGAACACTGAAGCTTTCTTT. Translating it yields CASSLQENTEAFF.

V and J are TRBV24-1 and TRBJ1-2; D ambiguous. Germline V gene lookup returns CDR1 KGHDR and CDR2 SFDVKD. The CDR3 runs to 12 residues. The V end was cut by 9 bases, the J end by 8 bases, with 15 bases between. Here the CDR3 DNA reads TGTGCCACCTTTGACGGGCGGGGAGGCTACACCTTC. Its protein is CATFDGRGGYTF.

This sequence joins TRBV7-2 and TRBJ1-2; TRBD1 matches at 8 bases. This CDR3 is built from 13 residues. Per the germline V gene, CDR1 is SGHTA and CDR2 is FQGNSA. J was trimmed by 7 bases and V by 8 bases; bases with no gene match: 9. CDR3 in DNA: TGTGCCAGCTCACCAGGGGGCCCTGGTGGCTACACCTTC. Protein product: CASSPGGPGGYTF. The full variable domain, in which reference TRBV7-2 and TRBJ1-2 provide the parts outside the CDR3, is GAGVSQSPSNKVTEKGKDVELRCDPISGHTALYWYRQSLGQGLEFLIYFQGNSAPDKSGLPSDRFSAERTGGSVSTLTIQRTQQEDSAVYLCASSPGGPGGYTFGSGTRLTVV.

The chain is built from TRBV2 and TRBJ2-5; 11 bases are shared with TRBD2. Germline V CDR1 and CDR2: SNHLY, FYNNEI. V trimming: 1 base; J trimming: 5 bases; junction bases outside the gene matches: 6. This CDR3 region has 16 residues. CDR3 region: CASSEVLAGGMETQYF. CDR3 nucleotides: TGTGCCAGCAGTGAAGTTCTAGCGGGGGGAATGGAGACCCAGTACTTC.

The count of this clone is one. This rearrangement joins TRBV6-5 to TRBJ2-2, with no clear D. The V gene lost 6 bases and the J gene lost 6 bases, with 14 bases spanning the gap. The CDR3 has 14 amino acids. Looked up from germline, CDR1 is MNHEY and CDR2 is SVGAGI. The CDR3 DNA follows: TGTGCCAGCAGCCCCTTACCGCGATCCGGGGAGCTGTTTTTT. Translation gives CASSPLPRSGELFF.

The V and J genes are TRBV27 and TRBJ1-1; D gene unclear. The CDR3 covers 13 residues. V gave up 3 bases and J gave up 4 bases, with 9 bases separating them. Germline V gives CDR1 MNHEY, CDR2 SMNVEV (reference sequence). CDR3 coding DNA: TGTGCCAGCAGTTTTCGTTGGGCCACTGAAGCTTTCTTT. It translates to CASSFRWATEAFF.

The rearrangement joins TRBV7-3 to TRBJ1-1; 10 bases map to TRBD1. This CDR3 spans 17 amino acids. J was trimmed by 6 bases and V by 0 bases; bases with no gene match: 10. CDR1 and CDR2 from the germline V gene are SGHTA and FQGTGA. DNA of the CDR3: TGTGCCAGCAGCTTAACGGGACAGGGGCCCCGGGGAGCTGAAGCTTTCTTT. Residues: CASSLTGQGPRGAEAFF.

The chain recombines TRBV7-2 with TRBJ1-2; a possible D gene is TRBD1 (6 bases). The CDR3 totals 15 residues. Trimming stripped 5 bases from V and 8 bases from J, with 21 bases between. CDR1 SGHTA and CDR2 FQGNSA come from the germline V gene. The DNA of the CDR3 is TGTGCCAGCAGCGTACAGGGTTTGGAGGTTGTAGGCTACACCTTC. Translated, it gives CASSVQGLEVVGYTF. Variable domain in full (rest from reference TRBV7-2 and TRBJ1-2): GAGVSQSPSNKVTEKGKDVELRCDPISGHTALYWYRQSLGQGLEFLIYFQGNSAPDKSGLPSDRFSAERTGGSVSTLTIQRTQQEDSAVYLCASSVQGLEVVGYTFGSGTRLTVV.

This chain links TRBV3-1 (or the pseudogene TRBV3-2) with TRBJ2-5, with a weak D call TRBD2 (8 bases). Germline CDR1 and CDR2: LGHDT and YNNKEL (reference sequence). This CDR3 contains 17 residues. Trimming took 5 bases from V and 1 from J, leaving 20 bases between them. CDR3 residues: CASSSRRGTRSQETQYF. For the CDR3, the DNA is TGTGCCAGCAGCAGCCGCAGGGGGACTAGGAGCCAAGAGACCCAGTACTTC.

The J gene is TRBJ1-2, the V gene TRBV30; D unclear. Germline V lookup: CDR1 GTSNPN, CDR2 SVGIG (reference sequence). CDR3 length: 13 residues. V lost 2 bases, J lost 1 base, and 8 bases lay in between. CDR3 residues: CAWSSEVNYGYTF. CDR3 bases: TGTGCCTGGAGTTCCGAGGTTAACTATGGCTACACCTTC.

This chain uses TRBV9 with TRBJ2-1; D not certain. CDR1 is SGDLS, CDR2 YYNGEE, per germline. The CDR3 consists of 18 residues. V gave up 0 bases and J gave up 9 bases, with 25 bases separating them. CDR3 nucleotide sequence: TGTGCCAGCAGCGTAGGTCCCGATAGTCGCTCCCTAACTTCTGAGCAGTTCTTC. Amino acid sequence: CASSVGPDSRSLTSEQFF.

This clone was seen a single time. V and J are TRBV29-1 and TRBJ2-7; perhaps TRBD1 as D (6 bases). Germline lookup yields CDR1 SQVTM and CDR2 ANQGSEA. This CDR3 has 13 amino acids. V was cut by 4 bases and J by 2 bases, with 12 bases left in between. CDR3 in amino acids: CSVAGALAYEQYF. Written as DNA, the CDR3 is TGCAGCGTTGCAGGGGCGCTGGCCTACGAGCAGTACTTC.

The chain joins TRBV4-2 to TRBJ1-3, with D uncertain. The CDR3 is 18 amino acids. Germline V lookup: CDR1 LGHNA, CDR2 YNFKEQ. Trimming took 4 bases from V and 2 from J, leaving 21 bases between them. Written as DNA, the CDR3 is TGTGCCAGCAGCCCCCGTGAGGGTGGGGTGGGCCCTGGAAACACCATATATTTT. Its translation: CASSPREGGVGPGNTIYF.

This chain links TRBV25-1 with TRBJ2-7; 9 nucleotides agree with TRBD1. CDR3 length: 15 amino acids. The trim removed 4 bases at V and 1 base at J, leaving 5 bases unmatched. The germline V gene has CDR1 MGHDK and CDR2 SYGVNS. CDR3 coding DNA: TGTGCCAGCAGTGCCCCGGGACAGGGTTCCTACGAGCAGTACTTC. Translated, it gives CASSAPGQGSYEQYF.

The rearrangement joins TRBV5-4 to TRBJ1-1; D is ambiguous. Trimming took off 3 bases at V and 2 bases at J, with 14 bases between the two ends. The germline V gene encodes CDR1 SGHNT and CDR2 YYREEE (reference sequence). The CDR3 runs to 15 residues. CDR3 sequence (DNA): TGTGCCAGCAGCTCCGACCCGGGAGCTAACACTGAAGCTTTCTTT. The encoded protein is CASSSDPGANTEAFF.

CDR3 loop: CAISGTGNTGELFF. Written as DNA, the CDR3 is TGTGCCATCAGTGGGACAGGGAACACCGGGGAGCTGTTTTTT. V and J are TRBV10-3 and TRBJ2-2, with 7 bases identical to TRBD1. The length of the CDR3 is 14 residues. The germline CDR1 and CDR2 sequences are ENHRY and SYGVKD. V lost 4 bases to trimming and J lost 1 base; unmatched junction nucleotides: 0.

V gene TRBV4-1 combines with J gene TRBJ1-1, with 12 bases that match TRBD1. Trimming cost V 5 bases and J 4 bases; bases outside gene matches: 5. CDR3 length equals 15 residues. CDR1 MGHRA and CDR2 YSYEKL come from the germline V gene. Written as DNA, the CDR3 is TGCGCCAGCAGCGCCCGGGACAGGGGGCTCACTGAAGCTTTCTTT. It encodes CASSARDRGLTEAFF.

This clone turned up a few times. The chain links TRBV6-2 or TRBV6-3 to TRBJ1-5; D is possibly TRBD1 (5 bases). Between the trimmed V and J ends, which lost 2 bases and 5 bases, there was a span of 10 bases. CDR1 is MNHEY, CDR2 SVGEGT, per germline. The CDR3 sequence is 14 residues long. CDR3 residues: CASSYRGGDQPQHF. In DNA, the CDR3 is TGTGCCAGCAGTTACCGCGGGGGGGATCAGCCCCAGCATTTT.

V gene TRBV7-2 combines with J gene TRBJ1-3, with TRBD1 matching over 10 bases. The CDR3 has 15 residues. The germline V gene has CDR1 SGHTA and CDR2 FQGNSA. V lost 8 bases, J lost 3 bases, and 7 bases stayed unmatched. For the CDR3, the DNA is TGTGCCAGCGGGAGACAGGGGGCTTTTGGAAACACCATATATTTT. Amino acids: CASGRQGAFGNTIYF.

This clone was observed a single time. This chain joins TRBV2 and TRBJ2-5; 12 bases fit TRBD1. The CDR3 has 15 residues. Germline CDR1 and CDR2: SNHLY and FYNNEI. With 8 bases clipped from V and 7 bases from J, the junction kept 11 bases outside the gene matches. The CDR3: CASSRGQGAYGTQYF. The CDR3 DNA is TGTGCCAGCTCCCGGGGACAGGGGGCATATGGGACCCAGTACTTC.

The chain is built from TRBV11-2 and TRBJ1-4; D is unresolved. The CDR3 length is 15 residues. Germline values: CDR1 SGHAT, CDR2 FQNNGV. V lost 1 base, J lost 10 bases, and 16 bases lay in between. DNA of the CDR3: TGTGCCAGCAGCTTAGGCCCACAATTCGTACGAAAACTGTTTTTT. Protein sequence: CASSLGPQFVRKLFF.

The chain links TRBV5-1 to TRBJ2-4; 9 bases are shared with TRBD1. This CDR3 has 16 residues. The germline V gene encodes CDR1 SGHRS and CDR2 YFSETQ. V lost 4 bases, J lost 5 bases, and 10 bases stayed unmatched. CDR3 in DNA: TGCGCCAGCAGCCCGGGACAGGGAGTCTTTCAAAACATTCAGTACTTC. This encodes CASSPGQGVFQNIQYF.